Given below is one T cell receptor beta chain in context. The sample comes from a study of blood T cell repertoires in COVID-19. This CDR3 region has 14 residues. With V trimmed by 4 bases and J by 7 bases, 5 bases remained unmatched. The germline V gene has CDR1 LNHDA and CDR2 SQIVND (reference sequence). Profiling relied on immunoSEQ multiplex PCR, and the TCRdb table lists in-frame clones only, not all of them. The profile shows 200,000 or so clones, around 84% of them singletons. Seattle patients were enrolled while actively infected and followed longitudinally. The rearrangement joins TRBV19 to TRBJ1-4; 8 bases are shared with TRBD1. The source of this sequence is a woman of 80 years or more with COVID-19, enrolled during active disease. The sequenced material came from peripheral blood. Here the CDR3 DNA reads TGTGCCAGTAGTAAAGGACAGGGAAGTGAAAAACTGTTTTTT. It translates to CASSKGQGSEKLFF.